The text below deals with one T cell receptor beta chain. These data originate in a study of blood T cell repertoires in COVID-19. The overall study: From the United States, Italy and Spain came samples of acute and convalescent COVID-19. T cells, B-cell-depleted T cells, or PBMCs provided the cDNA or gDNA that served as material.

The germline V gene has CDR1 MGHDK and CDR2 SYGVNS. The CDR3 length is 11 residues. V lost 4 bases and J 10 bases, leaving 8 bases between the germline ends. Authors' processing steps: Amplifying reference gene primers gave estimates of nucleated cell counts. The data were produced by immunoSEQ multiplex PCR, yet TCRdb's version contains in-frame clones alone and is incomplete. The V and J calls and the clone size are those of that table, but D and trimming were determined from the DNA. The sample comprises tens of thousands of clones, around 86% of which are singletons, and 1.2% rests with the top ten.

The clonotype comes from a man between 40 and 49 years old with acute or convalescent COVID-19. This chain connects TRBV25-1 to TRBJ2-1; D is unclear. Sequencing was done on a sample of peripheral blood. CDR3 protein: CASSATAEQFF. The CDR3 DNA sequence: TGTGCCAGCAGTGCTACCGCGGAGCAGTTCTTC.